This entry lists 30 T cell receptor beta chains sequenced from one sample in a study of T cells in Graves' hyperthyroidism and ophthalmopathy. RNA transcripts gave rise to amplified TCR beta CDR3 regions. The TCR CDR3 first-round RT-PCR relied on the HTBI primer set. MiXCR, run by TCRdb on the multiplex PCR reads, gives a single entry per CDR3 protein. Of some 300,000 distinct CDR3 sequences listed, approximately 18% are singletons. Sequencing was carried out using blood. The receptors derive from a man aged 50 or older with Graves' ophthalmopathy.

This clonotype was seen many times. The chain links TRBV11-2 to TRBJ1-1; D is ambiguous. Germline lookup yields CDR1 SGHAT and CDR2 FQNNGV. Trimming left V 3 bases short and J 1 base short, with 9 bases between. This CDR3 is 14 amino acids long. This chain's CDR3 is CASSFLAENTEAFF. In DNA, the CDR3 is TGTGCCAGCAGCTTTCTTGCGGAGAACACTGAAGCTTTCTTT. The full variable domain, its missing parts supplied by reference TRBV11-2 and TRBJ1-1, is EAGVAQSPRYKIIEKRQSVAFWCNPISGHATLYWYQQILGQGPKLLIQFQNNGVVDDSQLPKDRFSAERLKGVDSTLKIQPAKLEDSAVYLCASSFLAENTEAFFGQGTRLTVV.

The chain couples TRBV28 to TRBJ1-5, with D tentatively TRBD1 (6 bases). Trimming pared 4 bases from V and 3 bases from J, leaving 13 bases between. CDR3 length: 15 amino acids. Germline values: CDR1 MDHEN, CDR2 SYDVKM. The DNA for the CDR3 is TGTGCCAGCAGTTCAATTGGACAGTACAATCAGCCCCAGCATTTT. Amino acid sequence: CASSSIGQYNQPQHF.

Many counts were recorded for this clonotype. For the CDR3, the DNA is TGCAGTGCCCCAAGGGATTCTTCCTACGAGCAGTACTTC. Translating it yields CSAPRDSSYEQYF. The chain is built from TRBV20-1 and TRBJ2-7; no firm D call. CDR1 is DFQATT and CDR2 is SNEGSKA in the germline V gene (reference sequence). Trimming took off 6 bases at V and 1 base at J, with 13 bases between the two ends. The CDR3 is made up of 13 amino acids.

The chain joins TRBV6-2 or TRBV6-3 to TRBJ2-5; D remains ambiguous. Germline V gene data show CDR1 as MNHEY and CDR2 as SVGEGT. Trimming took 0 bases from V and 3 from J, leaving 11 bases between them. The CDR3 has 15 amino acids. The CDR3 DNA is TGTGCCAGCAGTTACTCATCAGTATCCGAAGAGACCCAGTACTTC. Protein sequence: CASSYSSVSEETQYF.

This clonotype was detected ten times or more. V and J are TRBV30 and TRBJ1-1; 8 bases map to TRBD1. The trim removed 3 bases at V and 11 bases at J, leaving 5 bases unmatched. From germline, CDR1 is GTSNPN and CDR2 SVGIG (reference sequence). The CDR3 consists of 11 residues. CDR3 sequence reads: CAWRAGGAAFF. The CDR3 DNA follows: TGTGCCTGGAGAGCAGGGGGCGCGGCTTTCTTT.

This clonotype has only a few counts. The CDR3 reads CASSSGTSGSTGELFF. The CDR3 nucleotides are TGCGCCAGCAGCTCAGGGACTAGCGGGAGCACCGGGGAGCTGTTTTTT. This chain links TRBV5-1 with TRBJ2-2; TRBD2 agrees at 14 bases. The ends lost 3 bases at V and 4 bases at J; junction bases unmatched: 2. Looked up from germline, CDR1 is SGHRS and CDR2 is YFSETQ. CDR3 length: 16 residues.

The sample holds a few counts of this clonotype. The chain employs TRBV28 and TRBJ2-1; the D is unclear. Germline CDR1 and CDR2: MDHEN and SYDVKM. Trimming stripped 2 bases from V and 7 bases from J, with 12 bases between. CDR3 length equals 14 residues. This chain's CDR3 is CASSLGFNKNEQFF. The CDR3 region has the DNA TGTGCCAGCAGTTTAGGTTTTAACAAAAATGAGCAGTTCTTC.

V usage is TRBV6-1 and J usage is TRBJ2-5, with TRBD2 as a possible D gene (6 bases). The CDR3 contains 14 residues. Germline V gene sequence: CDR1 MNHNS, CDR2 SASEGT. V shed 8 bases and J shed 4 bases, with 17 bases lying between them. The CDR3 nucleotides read TGTGCCAGCCGGAGGGTAAGAGAGGTAGAGACCCAGTACTTC. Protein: CASRRVREVETQYF.

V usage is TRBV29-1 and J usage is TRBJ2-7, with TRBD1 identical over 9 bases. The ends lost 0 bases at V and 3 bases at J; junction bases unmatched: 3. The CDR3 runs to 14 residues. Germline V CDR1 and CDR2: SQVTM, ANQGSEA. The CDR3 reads CSVEEGQGVYEQYF. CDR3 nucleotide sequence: TGCAGCGTTGAAGAGGGACAGGGAGTCTACGAGCAGTACTTC.

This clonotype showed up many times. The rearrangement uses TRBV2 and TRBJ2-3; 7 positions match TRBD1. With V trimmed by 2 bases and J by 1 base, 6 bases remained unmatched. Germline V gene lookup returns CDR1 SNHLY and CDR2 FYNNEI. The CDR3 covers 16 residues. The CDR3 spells CASSESDRPGTDTQYF. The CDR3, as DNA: TGTGCCAGCAGTGAATCGGACAGGCCCGGCACAGATACGCAGTATTTT. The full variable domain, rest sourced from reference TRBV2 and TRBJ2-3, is EPEVTQTPSHQVTQMGQEVILRCVPISNHLYFYWYRQILGQKVEFLVSFYNNEISEKSEIFDDQFSVERPDGSNFTLKIRSTKLEDSAMYFCASSESDRPGTDTQYFGPGTRLTVL.

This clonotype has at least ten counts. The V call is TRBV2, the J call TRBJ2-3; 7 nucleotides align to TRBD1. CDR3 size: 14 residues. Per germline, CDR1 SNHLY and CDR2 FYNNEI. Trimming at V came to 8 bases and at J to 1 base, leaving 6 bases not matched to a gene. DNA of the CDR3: TGTGCCAGCCGAGCCGGGACAGGCACAGATACGCAGTATTTT. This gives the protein CASRAGTGTDTQYF.

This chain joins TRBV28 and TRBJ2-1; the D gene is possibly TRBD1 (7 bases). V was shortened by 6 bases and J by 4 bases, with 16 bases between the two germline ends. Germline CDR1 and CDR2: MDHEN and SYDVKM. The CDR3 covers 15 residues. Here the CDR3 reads CASSRRDRVYNEQFF. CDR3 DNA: TGTGCCAGCAGCCGGCGGGACAGAGTATACAATGAGCAGTTCTTC.

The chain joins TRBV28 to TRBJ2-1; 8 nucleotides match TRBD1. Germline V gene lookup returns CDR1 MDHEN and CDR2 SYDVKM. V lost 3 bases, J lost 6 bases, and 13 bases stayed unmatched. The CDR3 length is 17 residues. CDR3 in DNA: TGTGCCAGCAGTTTGGACAGGGAGCTCACTATAGGCAATGAGCAGTTCTTC. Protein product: CASSLDRELTIGNEQFF.

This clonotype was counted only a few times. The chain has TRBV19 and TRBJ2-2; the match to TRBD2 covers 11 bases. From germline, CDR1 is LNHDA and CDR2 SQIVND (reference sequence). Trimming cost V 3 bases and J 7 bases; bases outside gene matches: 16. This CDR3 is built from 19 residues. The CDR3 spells CASSIGLRELAGDDGELFF. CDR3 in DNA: TGTGCCAGTAGTATTGGATTAAGGGAACTAGCGGGAGATGACGGGGAGCTGTTTTTT.

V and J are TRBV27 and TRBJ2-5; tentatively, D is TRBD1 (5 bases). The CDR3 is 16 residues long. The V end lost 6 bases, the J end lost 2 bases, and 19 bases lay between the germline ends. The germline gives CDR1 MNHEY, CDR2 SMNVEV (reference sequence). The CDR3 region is CASSTFSRASQETQYF. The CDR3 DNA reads TGTGCCAGCAGCACCTTTTCCAGGGCGTCACAAGAGACCCAGTACTTC.

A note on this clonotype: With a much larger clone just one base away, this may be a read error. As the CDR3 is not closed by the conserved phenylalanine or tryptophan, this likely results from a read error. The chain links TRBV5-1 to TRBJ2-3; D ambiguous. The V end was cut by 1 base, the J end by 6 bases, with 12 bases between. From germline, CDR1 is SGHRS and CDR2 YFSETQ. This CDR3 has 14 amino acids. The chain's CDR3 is CASSLTIGRDTQYL. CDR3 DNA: TGCGCCAGCAGCTTGACGATAGGCAGGGATACGCAGTATCTT.

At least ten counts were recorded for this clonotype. In nucleotides, the CDR3 is TGTGCCTGGAGTGTACAAGGCACTGAAGCTTTCTTT. Protein sequence: CAWSVQGTEAFF. The chain recombines TRBV30 with TRBJ1-1; D gene uncertain. The CDR3 contains 12 residues. Between the trimmed V and J ends, which lost 0 bases and 4 bases, there was a span of 6 bases. Germline assignment: CDR1 GTSNPN and CDR2 SVGIG (reference sequence).

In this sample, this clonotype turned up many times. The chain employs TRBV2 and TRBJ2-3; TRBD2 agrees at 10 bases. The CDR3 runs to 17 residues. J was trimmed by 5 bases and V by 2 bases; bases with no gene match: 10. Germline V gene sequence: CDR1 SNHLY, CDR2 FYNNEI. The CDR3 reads CASSERASGSLRDTQYF. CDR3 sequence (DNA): TGTGCCAGCAGTGAAAGGGCTAGCGGGAGTCTAAGAGATACGCAGTATTTT. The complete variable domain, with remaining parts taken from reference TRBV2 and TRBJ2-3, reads EPEVTQTPSHQVTQMGQEVILRCVPISNHLYFYWYRQILGQKVEFLVSFYNNEISEKSEIFDDQFSVERPDGSNFTLKIRSTKLEDSAMYFCASSERASGSLRDTQYFGPGTRLTVL.

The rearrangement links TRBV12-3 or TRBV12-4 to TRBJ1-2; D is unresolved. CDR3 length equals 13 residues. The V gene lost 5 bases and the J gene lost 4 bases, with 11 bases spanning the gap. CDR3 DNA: TGTGCCAGCAGTCCCTCACAGAGCTATGGCTACACCTTC. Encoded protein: CASSPSQSYGYTF.

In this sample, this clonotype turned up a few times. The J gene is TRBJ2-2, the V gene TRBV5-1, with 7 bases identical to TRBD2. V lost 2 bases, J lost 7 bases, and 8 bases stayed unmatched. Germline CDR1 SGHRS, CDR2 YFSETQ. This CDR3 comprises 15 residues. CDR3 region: CASSFRGEFVGELFF. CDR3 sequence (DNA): TGCGCCAGCAGCTTCCGGGGGGAGTTTGTCGGGGAGCTGTTTTTT.

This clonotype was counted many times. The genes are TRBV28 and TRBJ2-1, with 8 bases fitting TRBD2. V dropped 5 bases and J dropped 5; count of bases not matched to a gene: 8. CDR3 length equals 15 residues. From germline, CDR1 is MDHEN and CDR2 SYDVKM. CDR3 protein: CASSREREINNEQFF. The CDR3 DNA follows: TGTGCCAGCAGTCGCGAGCGGGAGATTAACAATGAGCAGTTCTTC.

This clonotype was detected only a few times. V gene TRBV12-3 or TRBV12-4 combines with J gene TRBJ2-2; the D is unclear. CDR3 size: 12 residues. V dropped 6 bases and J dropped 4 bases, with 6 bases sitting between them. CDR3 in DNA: TGTGCCAGCAGCCGTACCACCGGGGAGCTGTTTTTT. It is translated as CASSRTTGELFF.

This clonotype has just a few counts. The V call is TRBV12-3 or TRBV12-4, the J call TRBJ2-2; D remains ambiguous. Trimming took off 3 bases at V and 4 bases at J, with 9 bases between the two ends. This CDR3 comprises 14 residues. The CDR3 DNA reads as TGTGCCAGCAGTTTTTATGTGGGCACCGGGGAGCTGTTTTTT. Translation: CASSFYVGTGELFF.

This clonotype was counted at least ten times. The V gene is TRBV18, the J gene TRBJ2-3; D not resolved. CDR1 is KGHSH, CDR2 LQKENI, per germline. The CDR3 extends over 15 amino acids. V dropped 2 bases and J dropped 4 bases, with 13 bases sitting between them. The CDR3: CASSPMTGRADTQYF. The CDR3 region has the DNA TGTGCCAGCTCACCAATGACCGGTCGTGCAGATACGCAGTATTTT. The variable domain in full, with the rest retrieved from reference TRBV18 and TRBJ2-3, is NAGVMQNPRHLVRRRGQEARLRCSPMKGHSHVYWYRQLPEEGLKFMVYLQKENIIDESGMPKERFSAEFPKEGPSILRIQQVVRGDSAAYFCASSPMTGRADTQYFGPGTRLTVL.

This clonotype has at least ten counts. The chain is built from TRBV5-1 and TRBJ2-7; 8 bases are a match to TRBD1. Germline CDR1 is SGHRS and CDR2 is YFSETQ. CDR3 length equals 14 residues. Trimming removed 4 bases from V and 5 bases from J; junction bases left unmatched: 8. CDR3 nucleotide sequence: TGCGCCAGCAGCACAGGACAGGGTTTCGACGAGCAGTACTTC. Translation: CASSTGQGFDEQYF.

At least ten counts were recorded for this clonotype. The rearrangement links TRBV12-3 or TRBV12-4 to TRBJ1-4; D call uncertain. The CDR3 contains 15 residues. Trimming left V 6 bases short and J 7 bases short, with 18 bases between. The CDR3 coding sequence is TGTGCCAGCAGCCGCCCGGGCCCGCGGGGTGAAAAACTGTTTTTT. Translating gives CASSRPGPRGEKLFF.

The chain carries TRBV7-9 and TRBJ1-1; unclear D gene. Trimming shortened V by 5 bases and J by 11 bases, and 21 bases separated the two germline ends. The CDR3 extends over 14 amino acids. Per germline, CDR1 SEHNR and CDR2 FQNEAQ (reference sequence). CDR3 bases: TGTGCCAGCAGCCGGGCGAGCCCTCTATGGGGTGCTTTCTTT. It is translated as CASSRASPLWGAFF.

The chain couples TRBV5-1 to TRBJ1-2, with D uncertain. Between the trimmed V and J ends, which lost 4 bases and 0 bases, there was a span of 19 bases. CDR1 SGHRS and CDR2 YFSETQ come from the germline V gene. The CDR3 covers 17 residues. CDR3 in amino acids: CASSPDGRTLSNYGYTF. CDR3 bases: TGCGCCAGCAGCCCGGACGGAAGGACCCTATCTAACTATGGCTACACCTTC.

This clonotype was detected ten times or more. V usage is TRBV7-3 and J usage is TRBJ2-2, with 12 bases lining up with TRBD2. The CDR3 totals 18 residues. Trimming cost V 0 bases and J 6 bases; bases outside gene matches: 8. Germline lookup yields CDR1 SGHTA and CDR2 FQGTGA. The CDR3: CASSLTVWGLAGPGELFF. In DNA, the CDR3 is TGTGCCAGCAGCTTAACAGTGTGGGGACTAGCGGGTCCCGGGGAGCTGTTTTTT.

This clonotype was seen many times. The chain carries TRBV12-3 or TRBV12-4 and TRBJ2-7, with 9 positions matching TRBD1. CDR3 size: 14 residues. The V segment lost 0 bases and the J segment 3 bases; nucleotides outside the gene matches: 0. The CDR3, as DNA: TGTGCCAGCAGTTTAGCGGACAGGGGCTACGAGCAGTACTTC. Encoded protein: CASSLADRGYEQYF.